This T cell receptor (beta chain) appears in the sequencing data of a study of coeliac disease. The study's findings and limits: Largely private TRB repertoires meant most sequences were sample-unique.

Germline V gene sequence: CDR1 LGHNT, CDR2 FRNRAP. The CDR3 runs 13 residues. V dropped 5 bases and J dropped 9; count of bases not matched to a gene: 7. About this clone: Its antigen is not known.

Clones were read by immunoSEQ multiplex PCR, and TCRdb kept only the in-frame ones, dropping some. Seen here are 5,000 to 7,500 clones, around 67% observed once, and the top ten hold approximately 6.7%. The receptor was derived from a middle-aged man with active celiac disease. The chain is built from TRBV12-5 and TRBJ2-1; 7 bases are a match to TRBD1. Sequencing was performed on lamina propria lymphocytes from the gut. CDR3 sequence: CASGSQTGFEQFF. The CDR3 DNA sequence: TGTGCTAGTGGTAGTCAGACAGGGTTTGAGCAGTTCTTC.